Presented here are 19 T cell receptor beta chains from one specimen sequenced in a study of OX40 agonist ivuxolimab in advanced cancers. Method: immunoSEQ multiplex PCR; TCRdb's copy keeps in-frame clones and lacks some. This table has over 70,000 clones, 86% appearing once. Sequences were derived from CD4+ or CD8+ T cells sorted from blood, sampled in a trial of the OX40 agonist ivuxolimab. These receptors were collected from an adult with an advanced solid tumor such as melanoma, head and neck, liver or kidney cancer.

This sequence joins TRBV6-6 and TRBJ1-5; D not resolved. The CDR3 spans 14 residues. The V and J ends lost 2 bases and 3 bases respectively, with 8 bases between them. Germline values: CDR1 MNHNY, CDR2 SVGAGI (reference sequence). As DNA, the CDR3 is TGTGCCAGCAGTTACGGGCCCTCCAATCAGCCCCAGCATTTT. Amino acids: CASSYGPSNQPQHF.

As DNA, the CDR3 is TGTGCCAGCAGTTTAGCGGGGGGTTTCACCCAGACGCAGTATTTT. Translating it yields CASSLAGGFTQTQYF. The gene calls are TRBV5-4 and TRBJ2-3; 10 nucleotides line up with TRBD2. With V trimmed by 5 bases and J by 9 bases, 12 bases remained unmatched. CDR3 length equals 15 residues. Germline CDR1 is SGHNT and CDR2 is YYREEE (reference sequence).

This clone was seen a few times. V gene TRBV13 combines with J gene TRBJ2-2, with 7 bases aligning to TRBD1. Looked up from germline, CDR1 is PRHDT and CDR2 is FYEKMQ (reference sequence). The CDR3 has 15 amino acids. V shed 4 bases, J shed 4 bases, and the junction held 6 bases outside the gene matches. In DNA form, the CDR3 reads TGTGCCAGCAGCTCGGACAGGATTCGCACCGGGGAGCTGTTTTTT. It yields the protein CASSSDRIRTGELFF.

CDR3 coding DNA: TGTGCCAGTAGCGCGGGGTTTACCTACAATGAGCAGTTCTTC. Encoded protein: CASSAGFTYNEQFF. The chain is built from TRBV19 and TRBJ2-1, with D possibly TRBD2 on 6 matching bases. CDR1 LNHDA and CDR2 SQIVND come from the germline V gene (reference sequence). The V end was cut by 6 bases, the J end by 2 bases, with 11 bases between. This CDR3 is 14 amino acids long. Looking up the rest from reference TRBV19 and TRBJ2-1 gives the full variable domain: DGGITQSPKYLFRKEGQNVTLSCEQNLNHDAMYWYRQDPGQGLRLIYYSQIVNDFQKGDIAEGYSVSREKKESFPLTVTSAQKNPTAFYLCASSAGFTYNEQFFGPGTRLTVL.

The chain recombines TRBV27 with TRBJ2-7; D is uncertain. The V end was cut by 2 bases, the J end by 0 bases, with 14 bases between. Germline V gene data show CDR1 as MNHEY and CDR2 as SMNVEV (reference sequence). The CDR3 runs to 16 residues. CDR3 in amino acids: CASSLTLLSSSYEQYF. The CDR3, as DNA: TGTGCCAGCAGTTTAACCCTACTTTCAAGCTCCTACGAGCAGTACTTC.

The J gene is TRBJ1-3, the V gene TRBV10-3; 7 bases line up with TRBD1. CDR3 size: 15 residues. CDR1 ENHRY and CDR2 SYGVKD come from the germline V gene. The V and J ends lost 0 bases and 2 bases, in that order; junction bases with no gene match: 1. The CDR3 DNA reads TGTGCCATCAGTGAGTCAGGGGGCGCTGGAAACACCATATATTTT. It specifies CAISESGGAGNTIYF.

This chain connects TRBV27 to TRBJ2-3; D not certain. This CDR3 spans 13 amino acids. V was clipped by 0 bases and J by 4 bases, with 5 bases between them. Germline V CDR1 and CDR2: MNHEY, SMNVEV (reference sequence). The CDR3 DNA sequence: TGTGCCAGCAGTTTATCGAGACCAGATACGCAGTATTTT. Residues: CASSLSRPDTQYF.

V is TRBV12-5 and J is TRBJ1-1; no definite D call. Germline values: CDR1 LGHNT, CDR2 FRNRAP. Deletions cut 3 bases from V and 3 bases from J, with 8 bases between. There are 13 residues in the CDR3. CDR3 loop: CASGLKRDTEAFF. As DNA, the CDR3 is TGTGCTAGTGGTTTAAAGCGAGACACTGAAGCTTTCTTT. The full variable domain, in which reference TRBV12-5 and TRBJ1-1 provide the parts outside the CDR3, is DARVTQTPRHKVTEMGQEVTMRCQPILGHNTVFWYRQTMMQGLELLAYFRNRAPLDDSGMPKDRFSAEMPDATLATLKIQPSEPRDSAVYFCASGLKRDTEAFFGQGTRLTVV.

The CDR3 bases are TGTGCCATCCTCGGGGGCACGAGCAATCAGCCCCAGCATTTT. Translated: CAILGGTSNQPQHF. The J gene is TRBJ1-5, the V gene TRBV6-1; D possibly corresponds to TRBD1 (6 bases). The CDR3 totals 14 residues. Trimming pared 10 bases from V and 1 base from J, leaving 14 bases between. The V gene's germline CDR1 is MNHNS and CDR2 SASEGT.

DNA of the CDR3: TGTGCCAGCAGCTTGGGAGTTTTAGCCAAAAACATTCAGTACTTC. Translation gives CASSLGVLAKNIQYF. The rearrangement uses TRBV5-6 and TRBJ2-4, with D hard to call. This CDR3 comprises 15 residues. Germline CDR1 SGHDT, CDR2 YYEEEE. V lost 0 bases and J 0 bases, leaving 7 bases between the germline ends.

This sequence joins TRBV7-8 and TRBJ2-7; a possible D gene is TRBD2 (5 bases). Trimming left V 6 bases short and J 7 bases short, with 10 bases between. The CDR3 loop spans 11 amino acids. In germline, CDR1 is SGHVS, CDR2 FQNEAQ. In DNA, the CDR3 is TGTGCCAGCAGTAATTCGGGGGAGCAGTACTTC. This translates into CASSNSGEQYF. The complete variable domain, with remaining parts taken from reference TRBV7-8 and TRBJ2-7, reads GAGVSQSPRYKVAKRGQDVALRCDPISGHVSLFWYQQALGQGPEFLTYFQNEAQLDKSGLPSDRFFAERPEGSVSTLKIQRTQQEDSAVYLCASSNSGEQYFGPGTRLTVT.

V usage is TRBV6-5 and J usage is TRBJ2-7; no clear D gene. V was clipped by 2 bases and J by 4 bases, with 6 bases between them. CDR1 is MNHEY, CDR2 SVGAGI, per germline. This CDR3 region has 12 residues. The CDR3 is CASSYPQYEQYF. CDR3 nucleotide sequence: TGTGCCAGCAGTTACCCACAGTACGAGCAGTACTTC.

This clone was recorded once. V is TRBV2 and J is TRBJ2-7; D possibly corresponds to TRBD1 (6 bases). The CDR3 has 11 residues. Trimming removed 6 bases at V and 4 bases at J, with 7 bases between. Germline V gene data show CDR1 as SNHLY and CDR2 as FYNNEI. The CDR3 loop reads CASRRGYEQYF. CDR3 sequence (DNA): TGTGCCAGCAGGAGGGGGTACGAGCAGTACTTC.

The V call is TRBV7-9, the J call TRBJ1-6, with a tentative D call TRBD1 (5 bases). The CDR3 covers 16 residues. The germline V and J ends were trimmed by 3 bases and 0 bases, with 9 bases remaining between them. Germline loops: CDR1 SEHNR, CDR2 FQNEAQ (reference sequence). This CDR3 reads CASSFSGSSYNSPLHF. The CDR3 coding sequence is TGTGCCAGCAGCTTCTCAGGGAGCTCCTATAATTCACCCCTCCACTTT.

This clone was seen more than once but under ten times. This sequence joins TRBV7-3 and TRBJ1-6; D may be TRBD1 (6 bases). V lost 8 bases to trimming and J lost 8 bases, with 19 bases between them. Per the germline V gene, CDR1 is SGHTA and CDR2 is FQGTGA. The CDR3 has 15 residues. The CDR3 here is CASAKGGLHHSPLHF. CDR3 bases: TGTGCCAGCGCTAAGGGGGGCCTACATCATTCACCCCTCCACTTT.

This chain uses TRBV7-3 with TRBJ1-6, with D hard to call. The CDR3 sequence is 13 residues long. V shed 3 bases and J shed 7 bases, with 7 bases lying between them. Germline loops: CDR1 SGHTA, CDR2 FQGTGA. The CDR3 nucleotides are TGTGCCAGCAGCTTTAACAGCAATTCACCCCTCCACTTT. Protein: CASSFNSNSPLHF. Full variable domain (missing parts from reference TRBV7-3 and TRBJ1-6): GAGVSQTPSNKVTEKGKYVELRCDPISGHTALYWYRQSLGQGPEFLIYFQGTGAADDSGLPNDRFFAVRPEGSVSTLKIQRTERGDSAVYLCASSFNSNSPLHFGNGTRLTVT.

The chain couples TRBV7-6 to TRBJ1-3, with no clear D. CDR3 size: 16 residues. Germline V gives CDR1 SGHVS, CDR2 FNYEAQ. Trimming took 2 bases from V and 0 from J, leaving 11 bases between them. This CDR3 is CASSLNPPSSGNTIYF. The CDR3, as DNA: TGTGCCAGCAGCTTAAACCCACCGAGCTCTGGAAACACCATATATTTT.

The J gene is TRBJ1-1, the V gene TRBV7-9; no definite D call. The ends were cut back, 1 base at V and 6 bases at J, with 6 bases in the middle. Germline-derived CDR1 and CDR2 are SEHNR and FQNEAQ (reference sequence). The CDR3 runs 12 residues. CDR3 amino acids: CASSLEGPEAFF. The CDR3 region has the DNA TGTGCCAGCAGCTTAGAGGGTCCTGAAGCTTTCTTT.

J is TRBJ1-5 and V is TRBV30, with D uncertain. Germline lookup yields CDR1 GTSNPN and CDR2 SVGIG (reference sequence). The CDR3 has 12 residues. V lost 0 bases and J 7 bases, leaving 7 bases between the germline ends. The CDR3 reads CAWSVLDQPQHF. CDR3 DNA: TGTGCCTGGAGTGTATTGGACCAGCCCCAGCATTTT.